This TCR beta chain appears in the sequencing data of a study of CD8+ T cells in alopecia areata. Whole-study results and caveats: Uncertain still, given a single nonresponder, is whether baseline CD8+ expansion links to response.

The treatment here: oral pan-JAK inhibitor, 5-10 mg twice daily. From alopecia areata patients, lesional scalp punch biopsies and peripheral blood were collected. Remarks on this clone: The antigen is unknown.

The CDR3 loop spans 14 amino acids. Per germline, CDR1 SGDLS and CDR2 YYNGEE. Trimming pared 3 bases from V and 3 bases from J, leaving 10 bases between. RNA was extracted and reverse transcribed into cDNA as the sequencing template. This table comes from immunoSEQ multiplex PCR, and its TCRdb copy is limited to in-frame clones, with some not included. In the table there are about 180,000 clones, roughly half of which are singletons. Specimen: CD8+ T cells sorted from blood, collected around week 54, from a patient treated with tofacitinib. The J gene is TRBJ2-1, the V gene TRBV9; a possible D gene is TRBD1 (6 bases). This receptor was identified in a human donor with alopecia areata. In DNA, the CDR3 is TGTGCCAGCAGCGGGGGGCAGCGCTACAATGAGCAGTTCTTC. Its protein product is CASSGGQRYNEQFF. Combining the CDR3 with reference TRBV9 and TRBJ2-1 gives the whole variable domain DSGVTQTPKHLITATGQRVTLRCSPRSGDLSVYWYQQSLDQGLQFLIQYYNGEERAKGNILERFSAQQFPDLHSELNLSSLELGDSALYFCASSGGQRYNEQFFGPGTRLTVL.